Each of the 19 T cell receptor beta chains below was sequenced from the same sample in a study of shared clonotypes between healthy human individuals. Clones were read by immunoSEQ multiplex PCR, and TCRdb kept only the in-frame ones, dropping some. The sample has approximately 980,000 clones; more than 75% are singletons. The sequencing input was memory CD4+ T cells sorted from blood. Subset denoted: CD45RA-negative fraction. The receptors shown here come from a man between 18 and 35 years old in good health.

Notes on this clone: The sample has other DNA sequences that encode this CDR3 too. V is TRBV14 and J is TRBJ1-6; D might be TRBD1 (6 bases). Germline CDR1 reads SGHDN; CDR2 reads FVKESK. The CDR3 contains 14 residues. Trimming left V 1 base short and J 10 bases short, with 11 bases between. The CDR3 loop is CASSQVQGRSPLHF. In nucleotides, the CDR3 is TGTGCCAGCAGCCAAGTGCAGGGGAGATCACCCCTCCACTTT. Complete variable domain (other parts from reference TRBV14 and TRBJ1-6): EAGVTQFPSHSVIEKGQTVTLRCDPISGHDNLYWYRRVMGKEIKFLLHFVKESKQDESGMPNNRFLAERTGGTYSTLKVQPAELEDSGVYFCASSQVQGRSPLHFGNGTRLTVT.

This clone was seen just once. The chain's CDR3 is CASSPIAGGRETQYF. The CDR3, as DNA: TGTGCCAGCTCACCAATCGCGGGGGGACGGGAGACCCAGTACTTC. The chain joins TRBV18 to TRBJ2-5; TRBD2 matches at 8 bases. This CDR3 region has 15 residues. V trimming: 2 bases; J trimming: 5 bases; junction bases outside the gene matches: 7. The germline V gene has CDR1 KGHSH and CDR2 LQKENI.

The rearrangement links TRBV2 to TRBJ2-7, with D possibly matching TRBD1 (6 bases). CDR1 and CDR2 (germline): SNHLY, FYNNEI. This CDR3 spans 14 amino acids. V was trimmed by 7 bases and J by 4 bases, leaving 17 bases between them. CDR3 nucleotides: TGTGCCAGCACCTTGGGCAGGGGATCTTACGAGCAGTACTTC. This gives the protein CASTLGRGSYEQYF.

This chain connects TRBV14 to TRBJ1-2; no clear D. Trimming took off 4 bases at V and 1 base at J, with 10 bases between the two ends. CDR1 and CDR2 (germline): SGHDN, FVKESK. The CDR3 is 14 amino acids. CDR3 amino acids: CASSLRGVNYGYTF. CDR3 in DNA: TGTGCCAGCAGCCTCCGAGGAGTTAACTATGGCTACACCTTC.

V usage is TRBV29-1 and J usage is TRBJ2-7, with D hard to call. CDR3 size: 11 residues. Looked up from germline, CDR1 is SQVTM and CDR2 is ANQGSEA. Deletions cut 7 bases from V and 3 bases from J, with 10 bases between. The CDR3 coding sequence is TGCAGCGCCGAACAACACTACGAGCAGTACTTC. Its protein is CSAEQHYEQYF.

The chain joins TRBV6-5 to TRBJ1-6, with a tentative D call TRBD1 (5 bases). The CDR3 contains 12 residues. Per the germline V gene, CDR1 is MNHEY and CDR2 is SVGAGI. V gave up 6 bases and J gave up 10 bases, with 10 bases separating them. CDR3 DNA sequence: TGTGCCAGCAGCAATCCAGGGTCACCCCTCCACTTT. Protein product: CASSNPGSPLHF.

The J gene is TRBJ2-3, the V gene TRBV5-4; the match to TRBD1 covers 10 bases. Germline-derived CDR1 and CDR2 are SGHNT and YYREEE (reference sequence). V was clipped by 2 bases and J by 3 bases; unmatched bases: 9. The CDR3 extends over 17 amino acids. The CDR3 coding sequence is TGTGCCAGCAGCTTAAAATTGACAGGGGGCGGAACAGATACGCAGTATTTT. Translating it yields CASSLKLTGGGTDTQYF. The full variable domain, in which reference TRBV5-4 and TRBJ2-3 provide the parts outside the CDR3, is ETGVTQSPTHLIKTRGQQVTLRCSSQSGHNTVSWYQQALGQGPQFIFQYYREEENGRGNFPPRFSGLQFPNYSSELNVNALELDDSALYLCASSLKLTGGGTDTQYFGPGTRLTVL.

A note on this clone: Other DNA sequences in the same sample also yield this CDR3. The chain's CDR3 is CASSLRDGAYEQYF. The CDR3 DNA sequence: TGTGCCAGTAGTTTAAGAGATGGGGCCTACGAGCAGTACTTC. The genes are TRBV19 and TRBJ2-7, with no clear D. This CDR3 is 14 amino acids long. Germline V CDR1 and CDR2: LNHDA, SQIVND (reference sequence). Between the trimmed V and J ends, which lost 5 bases and 2 bases, there was a span of 13 bases.

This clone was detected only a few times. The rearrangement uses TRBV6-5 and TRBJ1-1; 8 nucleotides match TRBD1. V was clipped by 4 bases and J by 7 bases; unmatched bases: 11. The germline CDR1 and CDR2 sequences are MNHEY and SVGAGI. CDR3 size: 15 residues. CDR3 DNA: TGTGCCAGCAGTTGGGAACAGGGGGGAAAAGGTGAAGCTTTCTTT. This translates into CASSWEQGGKGEAFF.

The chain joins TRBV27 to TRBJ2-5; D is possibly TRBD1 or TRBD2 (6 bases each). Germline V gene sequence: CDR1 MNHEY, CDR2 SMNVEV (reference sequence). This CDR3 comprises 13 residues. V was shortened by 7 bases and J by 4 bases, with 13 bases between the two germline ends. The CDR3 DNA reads TGTGCCAGCAAGGGGGGATGGGGAGAGACCCAGTACTTC. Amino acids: CASKGGWGETQYF.

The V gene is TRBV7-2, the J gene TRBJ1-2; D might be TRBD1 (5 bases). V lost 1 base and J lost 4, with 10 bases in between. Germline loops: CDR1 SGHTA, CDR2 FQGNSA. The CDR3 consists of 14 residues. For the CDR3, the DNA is TGTGCCAGCAGCTTAGGTGCAGGGCTCTATGGCTACACCTTC. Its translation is CASSLGAGLYGYTF.

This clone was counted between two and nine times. This CDR3 reads CAISAGETNSYEQYF. The CDR3 coding sequence is TGTGCCATCTCGGCGGGTGAGACTAACTCCTACGAGCAGTACTTC. The chain uses TRBV10-3 and TRBJ2-7; the D gene is possibly TRBD2 (5 bases). The CDR3 is 15 amino acids. V lost 8 bases and J 0 bases, leaving 17 bases between the germline ends. Germline lookup yields CDR1 ENHRY and CDR2 SYGVKD.

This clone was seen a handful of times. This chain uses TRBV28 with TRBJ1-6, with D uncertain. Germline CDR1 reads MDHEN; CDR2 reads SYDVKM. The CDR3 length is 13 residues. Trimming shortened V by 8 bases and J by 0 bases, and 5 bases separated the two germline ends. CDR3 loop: CASGDSYNSPLHF. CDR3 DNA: TGTGCCAGCGGTGACTCCTATAATTCACCCCTCCACTTT.

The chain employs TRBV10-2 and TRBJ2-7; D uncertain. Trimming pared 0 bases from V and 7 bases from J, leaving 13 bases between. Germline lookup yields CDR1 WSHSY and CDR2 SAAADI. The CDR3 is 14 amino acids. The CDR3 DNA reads TGCGCCAGCAGTGAGTCGATGGCAGTCCCGGAGCAGTACTTC. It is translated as CASSESMAVPEQYF.

The CDR3 loop is CSVEMSISEQYF. The CDR3 DNA is TGCAGCGTTGAGATGTCCATTAGCGAGCAGTACTTC. The chain has TRBV29-1 and TRBJ2-7; D call uncertain. Germline assignment: CDR1 SQVTM and CDR2 ANQGSEA. Trimming pared 3 bases from V and 6 bases from J, leaving 12 bases between. CDR3 length equals 12 residues.

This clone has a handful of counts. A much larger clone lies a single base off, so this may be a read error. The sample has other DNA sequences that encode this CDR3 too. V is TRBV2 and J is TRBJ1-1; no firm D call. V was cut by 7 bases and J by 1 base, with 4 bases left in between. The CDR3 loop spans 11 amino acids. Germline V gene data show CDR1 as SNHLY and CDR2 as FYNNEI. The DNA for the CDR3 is TGTGCCAGCACGGCGAACACTGAAGCTTTCTTT. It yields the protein CASTANTEAFF.

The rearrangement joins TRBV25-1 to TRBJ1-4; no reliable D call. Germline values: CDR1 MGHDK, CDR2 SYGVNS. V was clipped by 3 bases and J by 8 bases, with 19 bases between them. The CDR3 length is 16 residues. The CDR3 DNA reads TGTGCCAGCAGTGACCGCCGACTAGGGAATAGGGAAAAACTGTTTTTT. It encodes CASSDRRLGNREKLFF.

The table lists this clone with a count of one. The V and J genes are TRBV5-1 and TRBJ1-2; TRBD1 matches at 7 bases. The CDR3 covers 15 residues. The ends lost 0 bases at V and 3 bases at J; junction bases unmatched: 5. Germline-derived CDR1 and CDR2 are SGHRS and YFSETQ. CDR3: CASSLDRQGDYGYTF. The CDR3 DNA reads TGCGCCAGCAGCTTGGACCGACAGGGTGACTATGGCTACACCTTC.

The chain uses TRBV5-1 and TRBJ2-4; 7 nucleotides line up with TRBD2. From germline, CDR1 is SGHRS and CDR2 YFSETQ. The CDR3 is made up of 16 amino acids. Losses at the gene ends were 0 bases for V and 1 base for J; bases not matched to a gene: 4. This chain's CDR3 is CASSLEMRGAKNIQYF. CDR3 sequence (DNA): TGCGCCAGCAGCTTGGAAATGCGGGGGGCCAAAAACATTCAGTACTTC.